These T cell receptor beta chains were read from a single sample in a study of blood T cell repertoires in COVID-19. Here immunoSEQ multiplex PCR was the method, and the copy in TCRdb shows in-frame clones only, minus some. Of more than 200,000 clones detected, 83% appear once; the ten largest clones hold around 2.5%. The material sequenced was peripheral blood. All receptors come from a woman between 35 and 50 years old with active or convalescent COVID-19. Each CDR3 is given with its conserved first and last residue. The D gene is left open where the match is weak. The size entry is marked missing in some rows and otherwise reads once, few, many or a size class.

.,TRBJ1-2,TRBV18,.,CASSPRRGIRPGLAEDYGYTF,TGTGCCAGCTCACCAAGGCGAGGGATTAGACCTGGGCTTGCTGAGGACTATGGCTACACCTTC
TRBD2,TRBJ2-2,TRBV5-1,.,CASSSPGGRATGELFF,TGCGCCAGCAGCTCCCCAGGCGGGAGAGCTACCGGGGAGCTGTTTTTT
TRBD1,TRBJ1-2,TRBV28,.,CASSPEDRIIYGYTF,TGTGCCAGCAGTCCCGAGGACAGGATAATCTATGGCTACACCTTC
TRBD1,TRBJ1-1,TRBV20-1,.,CSAANRGEAFF,TGCAGTGCTGCTAACAGGGGTGAGGCTTTCTTT
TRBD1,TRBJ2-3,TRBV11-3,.,CASSLGDRGRLDTQYF,TGTGCCAGCAGCTTAGGGGACAGGGGTCGGTTGGATACGCAGTATTTT
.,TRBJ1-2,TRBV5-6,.,CASSLAGDAYGYTF,TGTGCCAGCAGCTTGGCAGGGGATGCCTATGGCTACACCTTC
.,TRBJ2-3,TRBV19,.,CASSGGAGKNTQYF,TGTGCCAGTAGTGGCGGGGCAGGGAAGAATACGCAGTATTTT
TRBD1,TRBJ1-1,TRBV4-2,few,CASSQVGYYGTERPEAFF,TGTGCCAGCAGCCAAGTAGGTTACTACGGGACAGAACGTCCTGAAGCTTTCTTT
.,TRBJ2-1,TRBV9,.,CASSVAQGGGLGNEQFF,TGTGCCAGCAGCGTAGCTCAGGGAGGAGGCCTGGGCAATGAGCAGTTCTTC
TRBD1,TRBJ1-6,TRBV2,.,CASSRDSVGSPLHF,TGTGCCAGCAGTAGGGACAGCGTGGGCTCACCCCTCCACTTT
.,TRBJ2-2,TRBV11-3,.,CASSPLEGLGTGELFF,TGTGCCAGCAGCCCCCTCGAGGGCCTAGGGACCGGGGAGCTGTTTTTT
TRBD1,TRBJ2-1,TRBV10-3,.,CAISEGDRGYNEQFF,TGTGCCATCAGTGAGGGGGACAGGGGTTACAATGAGCAGTTCTTC
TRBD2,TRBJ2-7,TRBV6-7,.,CASSYASGGDLASYEQYF,TGTGCCAGCAGTTACGCTAGCGGGGGAGACTTAGCGTCATACGAGCAGTACTTC
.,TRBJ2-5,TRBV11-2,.,CASSLVASVGLQETQYF,TGTGCCAGCAGCTTAGTGGCTAGCGTAGGCTTACAAGAGACCCAGTACTTC
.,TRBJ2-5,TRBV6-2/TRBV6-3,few,CASSPQGEEETQYF,TGTGCCAGCAGTCCACAGGGTGAGGAGGAGACCCAGTACTTC
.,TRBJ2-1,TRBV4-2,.,CASSQDTSTQTYNEQFF,TGTGCCAGCAGCCAAGATACGTCTACCCAAACCTACAATGAGCAGTTCTTC
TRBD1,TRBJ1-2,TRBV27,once,CASRTGGDYGYTF,TGTGCCAGTAGGACAGGGGGTGACTATGGCTACACCTTC
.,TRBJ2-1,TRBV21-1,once,CASTLRTSGRTRLSYNEQFF,TGTGCCAGCACCTTACGGACTAGCGGGAGGACTCGACTATCCTACAATGAGCAGTTCTTC
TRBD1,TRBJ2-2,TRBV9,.,CASSSTMGQGGTGELFF,TGTGCCAGCAGCTCTACCATGGGACAGGGAGGAACCGGGGAGCTGTTTTTT
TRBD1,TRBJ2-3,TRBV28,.,CASTPAGTGSVTQYF,TGTGCCAGCACCCCAGCCGGGACAGGGTCTGTTACGCAGTATTTT
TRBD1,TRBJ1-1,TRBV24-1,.,CATSAGDRGPTEAFF,TGTGCCACCAGTGCCGGGGACAGGGGGCCCACTGAAGCTTTCTTT
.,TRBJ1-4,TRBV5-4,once,CASSVQTGATNEKLFF,TGTGCCAGCAGCGTCCAGACGGGAGCAACTAATGAAAAACTGTTTTTT
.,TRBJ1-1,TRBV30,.,CAWTRQMNTEAFF,TGTGCCTGGACTAGACAGATGAACACTGAAGCTTTCTTT
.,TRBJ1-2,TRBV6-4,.,CASSDSAGWTF,TGTGCCAGCAGTGACTCTGCAGGGTGGACCTTC
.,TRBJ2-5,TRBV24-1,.,CATSDFGVRQETQYF,TGTGCCACCAGTGATTTCGGGGTAAGGCAAGAGACCCAGTACTTC
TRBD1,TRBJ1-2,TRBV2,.,CASTIRGAAGYTF,TGTGCCAGCACCATCAGGGGGGCTGCCGGCTACACCTTC
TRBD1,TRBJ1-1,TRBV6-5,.,CASSYPGQWEAFF,TGTGCCAGCAGTTACCCGGGACAGTGGGAAGCTTTCTTT
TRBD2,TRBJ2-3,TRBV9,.,CASSAHPSGRAVDTQYF,TGTGCCAGCAGCGCCCATCCCAGCGGGAGGGCAGTTGATACGCAGTATTTT
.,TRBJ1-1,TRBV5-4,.,CAINSGTGDTEAFF,TGTGCCATAAATTCAGGGACGGGAGACACTGAAGCTTTCTTT
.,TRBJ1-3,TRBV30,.,CAWSVAGHTIYF,TGTGCCTGGAGCGTCGCGGGACACACCATATATTTT
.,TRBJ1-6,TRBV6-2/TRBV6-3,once,CASSYSEGGGPSYNSPLHF,TGTGCCAGCAGTTACTCCGAGGGTGGAGGACCCTCCTATAATTCACCCCTCCACTTT
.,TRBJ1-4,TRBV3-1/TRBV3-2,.,CASSQEGGRGNEKLFF,TGTGCCAGCAGCCAAGAGGGGGGTAGGGGTAATGAAAAACTGTTTTTT
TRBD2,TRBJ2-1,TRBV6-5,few,CASSYRRGGYNEQFF,TGTGCCAGCAGTTACAGGCGGGGGGGCTACAATGAGCAGTTCTTC
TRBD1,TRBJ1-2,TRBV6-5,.,CASSYVGQGGSYGYTF,TGTGCCAGCAGTTACGTTGGACAGGGGGGTTCCTATGGCTACACCTTC
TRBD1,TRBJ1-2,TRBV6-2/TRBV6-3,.,CASSWDSYYGYTF,TGTGCCAGCAGCTGGGACAGCTATTATGGCTACACCTTC
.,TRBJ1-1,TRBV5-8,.,CASSLEPGIGNTEAFF,TGTGCCAGCAGCTTGGAACCAGGGATTGGGAACACTGAAGCTTTCTTT
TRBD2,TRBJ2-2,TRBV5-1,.,CASRKFRGGAEKNTGELFF,TGCGCCAGCAGAAAGTTTCGCGGGGGGGCCGAAAAGAACACCGGGGAGCTGTTTTTT